One and the same sample provided the 22 T cell receptor beta chains below, sequenced in a study of T cells in Graves' hyperthyroidism and ophthalmopathy. RNA transcripts served as the template for amplifying TCR beta CDR3 regions. The TCR CDR3 first-round RT-PCR relied on the HTBI primer set. TCRdb fed the multiplex PCR reads into MiXCR, producing one record per CDR3 protein. The table records fewer than 900,000 distinct CDR3 sequences, about 19% of them present only once. Sequenced material: blood. These receptors were obtained from a woman aged 45-59 years with Graves' hyperthyroidism that later progressed to Graves' ophthalmopathy.

A few counts support this clonotype. The chain joins TRBV20-1 to TRBJ2-1, with TRBD1 identical over 8 bases. With V trimmed by 2 bases and J by 1 base, 4 bases remained unmatched. In germline, CDR1 is DFQATT, CDR2 SNEGSKA (reference sequence). The CDR3 spans 15 residues. The CDR3 protein is CSARTDRGSYNEQFF. In nucleotides, the CDR3 is TGCAGTGCTAGAACCGACAGGGGTTCCTACAATGAGCAGTTCTTC.

This clonotype has ten or more counts. The chain combines TRBV12-3 or TRBV12-4 with TRBJ2-7; the match to TRBD1 covers 9 bases. V lost 7 bases, J lost 6 bases, and 13 bases stayed unmatched. This CDR3 has 15 amino acids. The CDR3 spells CASTLGGQGMGEQYF. CDR3 DNA sequence: TGTGCCAGCACCCTCGGGGGACAGGGAATGGGCGAGCAGTACTTC.

This clonotype has only a few counts. The V and J genes are TRBV29-1 and TRBJ2-7; no clear D gene. The CDR3 sequence is 11 residues long. V was cut by 5 bases and J by 7 bases, with 12 bases left in between. Germline values: CDR1 SQVTM, CDR2 ANQGSEA. Here the CDR3 reads CSVNRGREQYF. The CDR3 DNA sequence: TGCAGCGTTAATCGAGGTAGGGAGCAGTACTTC.

This clonotype appeared many times. The gene calls are TRBV12-3 or TRBV12-4 and TRBJ2-1; TRBD2 matches 7 bases. There are 18 residues in the CDR3. The J segment lost 8 bases and the V segment lost 6 bases, leaving 22 bases of the junction unmatched. The CDR3 protein is CASRRWMSGALRIDEQFF. Here the CDR3 DNA reads TGTGCCAGCAGGAGGTGGATGAGCGGGGCCCTGAGGATCGATGAGCAGTTCTTC.

The chain has TRBV20-1 and TRBJ1-2; unclear D gene. Germline assignment: CDR1 DFQATT and CDR2 SNEGSKA (reference sequence). This CDR3 region has 15 residues. V gave up 0 bases and J gave up 7 bases, with 18 bases separating them. DNA for the CDR3: TGCAGTGCTAGAGATGTCCGGGGAGGGTCATCTGGCTACACCTTC. This codes for CSARDVRGGSSGYTF.

This clonotype turned up a few times. The chain couples TRBV6-1 to TRBJ2-7; D not resolved. Trimming shortened V by 7 bases and J by 5 bases, and 9 bases separated the two germline ends. Germline values: CDR1 MNHNS, CDR2 SASEGT. The CDR3 covers 11 residues. Here the CDR3 reads CASTQADEQYF. In DNA form, the CDR3 reads TGTGCCAGCACCCAGGCGGACGAGCAGTACTTC.

V is TRBV7-9 and J is TRBJ2-3; 9 nucleotides agree with TRBD1. Germline V CDR1 and CDR2: SEHNR, FQNEAQ (reference sequence). The CDR3 totals 15 residues. With 2 bases clipped from V and 4 bases from J, the junction kept 4 bases outside the gene matches. In DNA, the CDR3 is TGTGCCAGCAGCTTAATTCGACAGGGGGCAGATACGCAGTATTTT. It codes for CASSLIRQGADTQYF.

This clonotype was recorded a few times. This rearrangement joins TRBV6-6 to TRBJ1-2; possibly TRBD1 for D (6 bases). Trimming removed 1 base from V and 4 bases from J, with 13 bases in between. The CDR3 consists of 15 residues. The germline V gene encodes CDR1 MNHNY and CDR2 SVGAGI (reference sequence). CDR3 amino acids: CASSYWGGQTYGYTF. The CDR3 nucleotides are TGTGCCAGCAGTTACTGGGGGGGACAAACCTATGGCTACACCTTC.

The chain combines TRBV19 with TRBJ2-7; TRBD2 matches 9 bases. This CDR3 is 15 amino acids long. Germline V CDR1 and CDR2: LNHDA, SQIVND (reference sequence). With V trimmed by 3 bases and J by 5 bases, 8 bases remained unmatched. The CDR3 DNA sequence: TGTGCCAGTAGTATCGGGCTAGCGGGGCCCGACGAGCAGTACTTC. Encoded protein: CASSIGLAGPDEQYF.

With regard to this clonotype: Just one base apart from a much larger clone, this may be a read error. CDR3 DNA: TGTGCCAGCAGCTTGTGTGGCGAGACCCAGTACTTC. Translated, it gives CASSLCGETQYF. The chain carries TRBV7-9 and TRBJ2-5; no definite D call. The CDR3 runs 12 residues. CDR1 and CDR2 (germline): SEHNR, FQNEAQ (reference sequence). V was shortened by 3 bases and J by 5 bases, with 7 bases between the two germline ends.

The V and J genes are TRBV5-6 and TRBJ1-6, with 7 bases identical to TRBD1. The V segment lost 0 bases and the J segment 6 bases; nucleotides outside the gene matches: 9. This CDR3 spans 17 amino acids. Germline V gene sequence: CDR1 SGHDT, CDR2 YYEEEE. CDR3 DNA sequence: TGTGCCAGCAGCTTGGAACCAGGGGGACTTGGTAATTCACCCCTCCACTTT. Encoded protein: CASSLEPGGLGNSPLHF.

This chain connects TRBV11-3 to TRBJ2-5; TRBD1 aligns across 7 bases. Germline assignment: CDR1 SGHNT and CDR2 YENEEA. V shed 4 bases and J 7 bases; nucleotides not matched to a gene: 6. This CDR3 has 13 amino acids. The CDR3 sequence is CASSSTGFGTQYF. The CDR3 DNA reads TGTGCCAGCAGCTCGACAGGGTTCGGGACCCAGTACTTC.

This clonotype was detected ten times or more. J is TRBJ2-3 and V is TRBV12-3 or TRBV12-4; D tentatively fits TRBD1 or TRBD2 (5 bases each). V was cut by 3 bases and J by 5 bases, with 15 bases left in between. The CDR3 has 15 residues. The CDR3 coding sequence is TGTGCCAGCAGTTTGCTGCCGGGGCGAGGAGATACGCAGTATTTT. Residues: CASSLLPGRGDTQYF.

This chain joins TRBV14 and TRBJ2-3; 7 bases are a match to TRBD1. Looked up from germline, CDR1 is SGHDN and CDR2 is FVKESK. The V and J ends lost 2 bases and 0 bases, in that order; junction bases with no gene match: 5. CDR3 length equals 16 residues. For the CDR3, the DNA is TGTGCCAGCAGCCAACCAACAGGGGCCAGCACAGATACGCAGTATTTT. Translation: CASSQPTGASTDTQYF.

This clonotype has a handful of counts. V and J are TRBV9 and TRBJ2-2; TRBD2 matches at 11 bases. The germline CDR1 and CDR2 sequences are SGDLS and YYNGEE. Losses at the gene ends were 1 base for V and 6 bases for J; bases not matched to a gene: 5. The CDR3 has 16 residues. CDR3 protein: CASSVIAGGPAGELFF. CDR3 nucleotides: TGTGCCAGCAGCGTAATAGCGGGGGGGCCCGCCGGGGAGCTGTTTTTT.

The table lists this clonotype with many counts. The J gene is TRBJ1-5, the V gene TRBV3-1, with D hard to call. The CDR3 is 16 amino acids. The V gene's germline CDR1 is LGHDT and CDR2 YNNKEL (reference sequence). Trimming took off 0 bases at V and 4 bases at J, with 13 bases between the two ends. The CDR3 coding sequence is TGTGCCAGCAGCCAAGATACGTCAATTGGGAATCAGCCCCAGCATTTT. It yields the protein CASSQDTSIGNQPQHF. Full variable domain (remainder filled in from reference TRBV3-1 and TRBJ1-5): DTAVSQTPKYLVTQMGNDKSIKCEQNLGHDTMYWYKQDSKKFLKIMFSYNNKELIINETVPNRFSPKSPDKAHLNLHINSLELGDSAVYFCASSQDTSIGNQPQHFGDGTRLSIL.

The sample holds many counts of this clonotype. The chain recombines TRBV11-2 with TRBJ1-1; 10 bases line up with TRBD1. The CDR3 is made up of 15 amino acids. Per germline, CDR1 SGHAT and CDR2 FQNNGV. J was trimmed by 4 bases and V by 5 bases; bases with no gene match: 7. The DNA of the CDR3 is TGTGCCAGCAGCCCCTCCCGGACAGGGGGCACTGAAGCTTTCTTT. Translation gives CASSPSRTGGTEAFF.

This clonotype was counted many times. The chain uses TRBV3-1 and TRBJ2-1; no firm D call. V was shortened by 0 bases and J by 4 bases, with 10 bases between the two germline ends. This CDR3 spans 15 amino acids. Germline lookup yields CDR1 LGHDT and CDR2 YNNKEL (reference sequence). CDR3 in amino acids: CASSQDRGDYNEQFF. For the CDR3, the DNA is TGTGCCAGCAGCCAAGATCGTGGGGATTACAATGAGCAGTTCTTC.

This chain joins TRBV15 and TRBJ2-2; D not resolved. CDR3 length equals 16 residues. Germline V gene lookup returns CDR1 LNHNV and CDR2 YYDKDF (reference sequence). The V end lost 0 bases, the J end lost 6 bases, and 14 bases lay between the germline ends. The CDR3 reads CATSRDNPASAGELFF. In nucleotides, the CDR3 is TGTGCCACCAGCAGAGATAATCCAGCTTCGGCCGGGGAGCTGTTTTTT.

This clonotype was seen repeatedly, ten times or more. The CDR3 DNA follows: TGTGCCAGCAGTCCCCCGGGCGTTGCCTACGAGCAGTACTTC. It codes for CASSPPGVAYEQYF. The genes are TRBV28 and TRBJ2-7, with D unresolved. V was shortened by 5 bases and J by 2 bases, with 13 bases between the two germline ends. The length of the CDR3 is 14 residues. The germline CDR1 and CDR2 sequences are MDHEN and SYDVKM.

This clonotype was counted many times. V is TRBV12-3 or TRBV12-4 and J is TRBJ2-5; possible D gene TRBD2, 5 bases. Trimming removed 6 bases at V and 5 bases at J, with 16 bases between. CDR3 length: 14 residues. The CDR3 bases are TGTGCCAGCAGCCCCCGAGGGTTAATGGAGACCCAGTACTTC. Translated, it gives CASSPRGLMETQYF.

Only a few counts were recorded for this clonotype. This chain connects TRBV7-9 to TRBJ2-5; 8 positions match TRBD1. CDR3 length equals 15 residues. Germline CDR1 is SEHNR and CDR2 is FQNEAQ (reference sequence). Trimming cost V 5 bases and J 0 bases; bases outside gene matches: 5. The chain's CDR3 is CASSPRDRNQETQYF. In DNA form, the CDR3 reads TGTGCCAGCAGCCCGCGGGACAGGAACCAAGAGACCCAGTACTTC.